The 22 T cell receptor beta chains below were found in one sample sequenced in a study of T cells after posttransplantation cyclophosphamide. Method: immunoSEQ multiplex PCR; TCRdb's copy keeps in-frame clones and lacks some. The sample counts about 41,000 clones, none seen once; the ten largest own 5.5% to 6%. The sequenced sample was PBMCs. The source is a man aged 30 to 45 in good health and a related stem cell transplant donor.

This clone occurred a few times. This rearrangement joins TRBV9 to TRBJ1-1, with 11 bases aligning to TRBD1. After removal of 0 bases from V and 6 bases from J, the junction contained 7 bases not matched to a gene. This CDR3 is 16 amino acids long. Germline V gene sequence: CDR1 SGDLS, CDR2 YYNGEE. In nucleotides, the CDR3 is TGTGCCAGCAGCGTAGTAGGACAGGGGGCTGGGGCTGAAGCTTTCTTT. Translating it yields CASSVVGQGAGAEAFF.

This clone has a count of ten or more. This chain uses TRBV28 with TRBJ1-2; D remains ambiguous. The CDR3 has 11 amino acids. Trimming shortened V by 7 bases and J by 3 bases, and 6 bases separated the two germline ends. The germline gives CDR1 MDHEN, CDR2 SYDVKM. In DNA, the CDR3 is TGTGCCAGCACCGGGGACTATGGCTACACCTTC. It is translated as CASTGDYGYTF.

This clone was detected many times. The chain uses TRBV12-3 or TRBV12-4 and TRBJ1-1; D gene uncertain. V was shortened by 6 bases and J by 4 bases, with 15 bases between the two germline ends. The CDR3 runs 14 residues. Here the CDR3 DNA reads TGTGCCAGCAGAGCCTATACGGGGAGCACTGAAGCTTTCTTT. This sequence encodes CASRAYTGSTEAFF.

This clone was observed many times. The chain joins TRBV19 to TRBJ1-3; D may be TRBD1 (6 bases). This CDR3 contains 15 residues. Germline V gene data show CDR1 as LNHDA and CDR2 as SQIVND (reference sequence). V was trimmed by 5 bases and J by 0 bases, leaving 11 bases between them. The chain's CDR3 is CASSAYRVSGNTIYF. The CDR3 DNA reads TGTGCCAGTAGTGCCTACAGGGTCTCTGGAAACACCATATATTTT.

This clone came up many times. The V and J genes are TRBV6-5 and TRBJ2-1; no firm D call. V lost 2 bases and J 5 bases, leaving 10 bases between the germline ends. The CDR3 runs 14 residues. Germline V gene data show CDR1 as MNHEY and CDR2 as SVGAGI. CDR3 in amino acids: CASSYVRTDNEQFF. The CDR3 DNA follows: TGTGCCAGCAGTTACGTTCGTACGGACAATGAGCAGTTCTTC.

This clone was detected many times. The chain carries TRBV6-6 and TRBJ2-7; TRBD1 is a possible D gene (6 bases). Germline lookup yields CDR1 MNHNY and CDR2 SVGAGI (reference sequence). The CDR3 totals 14 residues. Deletions cut 5 bases from V and 5 bases from J, with 16 bases between. The CDR3 spells CASSGGSDHDEQYF. CDR3 DNA sequence: TGTGCCAGCAGTGGGGGCTCAGATCACGACGAGCAGTACTTC.

This clone was picked up many times. The chain links TRBV11-3 to TRBJ1-1, with 8 nucleotides matching TRBD1. CDR1 is SGHNT, CDR2 YENEEA, per germline. The CDR3 totals 16 residues. The CDR3 protein is CASYNRGNGSNTEAFF. The DNA for the CDR3 is TGTGCAAGCTACAACAGGGGGAACGGGTCCAACACTGAAGCTTTCTTT. Complete variable domain (other parts from reference TRBV11-3 and TRBJ1-1): EAGVVQSPRYKIIEKKQPVAFWCNPISGHNTLYWYLQNLGQGPELLIRYENEEAVDDSQLPKDRFSAERLKGVDSTLKIQPAELGDSAVYLCASYNRGNGSNTEAFFGQGTRLTVV.

This clone appeared many times. This chain connects TRBV19 to TRBJ1-3; maybe TRBD1 (5 bases). Germline lookup yields CDR1 LNHDA and CDR2 SQIVND (reference sequence). CDR3 size: 15 residues. V lost 2 bases and J lost 3, with 11 bases in between. Here the CDR3 reads CASSINTGVGNTIYF. CDR3 sequence (DNA): TGTGCCAGTAGTATAAACACAGGTGTTGGAAACACCATATATTTT.

This clone was seen a handful of times. J is TRBJ1-1 and V is TRBV7-2; D not certain. This CDR3 has 15 residues. CDR1 SGHTA and CDR2 FQGNSA come from the germline V gene. V was clipped by 5 bases and J by 0 bases, with 13 bases between them. CDR3 loop: CASSPASGMNTEAFF. The CDR3 region has the DNA TGTGCCAGCAGCCCGGCCAGCGGCATGAACACTGAAGCTTTCTTT.

This clone appeared many times. This chain uses TRBV14 with TRBJ2-2, with D perhaps matching TRBD2 (5 bases). Germline CDR1 SGHDN, CDR2 FVKESK. The CDR3 is 15 residues long. Between the trimmed V and J ends, which lost 4 bases and 0 bases, there was a span of 9 bases. The CDR3 protein is CASSPFGANTGELFF. CDR3 in DNA: TGTGCCAGCAGCCCATTCGGGGCGAACACCGGGGAGCTGTTTTTT.

Only a few counts were recorded for this clone. The chain is built from TRBV4-1 and TRBJ2-5; 16 bases are shared with TRBD2. With 1 base clipped from V and 5 bases from J, the junction kept 4 bases outside the gene matches. The CDR3 runs to 17 residues. CDR1 is MGHRA, CDR2 YSYEKL, per germline. Here the CDR3 DNA reads TGCGCCAGCAGCCAAGGGGGACTAGCGGGGGGGCGGGAGACCCAGTACTTC. Protein: CASSQGGLAGGRETQYF.

This clone was recorded many times. The chain combines TRBV7-8 with TRBJ1-4; 10 bases agree with TRBD1. The V gene's germline CDR1 is SGHVS and CDR2 FQNEAQ. After removal of 3 bases from V and 4 bases from J, the junction contained 2 bases not matched to a gene. This CDR3 comprises 15 residues. DNA of the CDR3: TGTGCCAGCAGCTTCGACAGGGGGCTTAATGAAAAACTGTTTTTT. Amino acid sequence: CASSFDRGLNEKLFF.

There are many counts of this clone. The V and J genes are TRBV12-3 or TRBV12-4 and TRBJ1-1; D unclear. This CDR3 is 13 amino acids long. V was pared by 5 bases and J by 0 bases, with 7 bases between. The CDR3 loop reads CASSRYMNTEAFF. DNA for the CDR3: TGTGCCAGCAGTCGTTACATGAACACTGAAGCTTTCTTT.

The CDR3 loop is CSGGGQGNYGYTF. Here the CDR3 DNA reads TGCAGCGGGGGGGGACAGGGGAACTATGGCTACACCTTC. The chain joins TRBV29-1 to TRBJ1-2; 10 nucleotides line up with TRBD1. The CDR3 is 13 amino acids. Germline values: CDR1 SQVTM, CDR2 ANQGSEA. Trimming took 7 bases from V and 2 from J; bases not matched to a gene: 4.

This chain connects TRBV28 to TRBJ1-2, with a possible D match to TRBD1 (5 bases). V was cut by 6 bases and J by 4 bases, with 9 bases left in between. The CDR3 extends over 12 amino acids. CDR1 is MDHEN and CDR2 is SYDVKM in the germline V gene. The CDR3 spells CASRDTGYGYTF. CDR3 DNA: TGTGCCAGCAGGGACACGGGCTATGGCTACACCTTC.

This clone has at least ten counts. The chain employs TRBV28 and TRBJ1-2; 7 nucleotides align to TRBD1. The CDR3 is 15 amino acids. J gave up 5 bases and V 5 bases, and 11 bases lay outside the gene matches. CDR1 MDHEN and CDR2 SYDVKM come from the germline V gene. The CDR3 loop is CASSTDRVKGYGYTF. The CDR3 DNA reads TGTGCCAGCAGTACCGACAGGGTTAAAGGGTATGGCTACACCTTC.

There are many counts of this clone. CDR3 nucleotide sequence: TGCGCCAGCAGCCAAGATCTTGTAGGGGGCGTGACCGGGGAGCTGTTTTTT. Protein product: CASSQDLVGGVTGELFF. V is TRBV4-3 and J is TRBJ2-2; 7 positions agree with TRBD1. The germline V gene encodes CDR1 LGHNA and CDR2 YSLEER. V shed 0 bases, J shed 5 bases, and the junction held 9 bases outside the gene matches. The CDR3 sequence is 17 residues long.

This clone was picked up many times. The chain uses TRBV5-1 and TRBJ1-2; 7 bases are shared with TRBD1. Losses at the gene ends were 2 bases for V and 2 bases for J; bases not matched to a gene: 12. This CDR3 spans 17 amino acids. Per germline, CDR1 SGHRS and CDR2 YFSETQ. The CDR3 loop is CASSFRNRGEANYGYTF. The DNA for the CDR3 is TGCGCCAGCAGCTTTCGAAACAGGGGCGAAGCGAACTATGGCTACACCTTC. Together with reference TRBV5-1 and TRBJ1-2, the CDR3 gives the full variable domain: KAGVTQTPRYLIKTRGQQVTLSCSPISGHRSVSWYQQTPGQGLQFLFEYFSETQRNKGNFPGRFSGRQFSNSRSEMNVSTLELGDSALYLCASSFRNRGEANYGYTFGSGTRLTVV.

This clone has ten or more counts. The V call is TRBV2, the J call TRBJ1-2, with 7 positions matching TRBD1. The germline CDR1 and CDR2 sequences are SNHLY and FYNNEI. V gave up 6 bases and J gave up 4 bases; unmatched junction bases: 11. CDR3 size: 15 residues. The DNA of the CDR3 is TGTGCCAGCAGCCGACCCACAGGGGCCGGCTATGGCTACACCTTC. Protein product: CASSRPTGAGYGYTF. The whole variable domain, filled in from reference TRBV2 and TRBJ1-2, reads EPEVTQTPSHQVTQMGQEVILRCVPISNHLYFYWYRQILGQKVEFLVSFYNNEISEKSEIFDDQFSVERPDGSNFTLKIRSTKLEDSAMYFCASSRPTGAGYGYTFGSGTRLTVV.

This clone was detected ten times or more. Germline is not matched at one junction end, which may reflect a read error. V usage is TRBV4-3 and J usage is TRBJ2-7; no definite D call. The V gene's germline CDR1 is LGHNA and CDR2 YSLEER. The CDR3 spans 13 residues. The CDR3 loop reads CASSPSVGSLLNF. The CDR3, as DNA: TGCGCCAGCAGCCCCTCCGTTGGCAGTCTTCTTAACTTC.

The chain is built from TRBV7-3 and TRBJ2-2; D is perhaps TRBD1 (5 bases). The CDR3 extends over 12 amino acids. Trimming took off 10 bases at V and 3 bases at J, with 9 bases between the two ends. Looked up from germline, CDR1 is SGHTA and CDR2 is FQGTGA. For the CDR3, the DNA is TGTGCCAATGGGGCTCACACCGGGGAGCTGTTTTTT. This gives the protein CANGAHTGELFF.

This rearrangement joins TRBV11-2 to TRBJ1-5, with a possible D match to TRBD1 (6 bases). The germline V gene encodes CDR1 SGHAT and CDR2 FQNNGV. The CDR3 sequence is 16 residues long. V was cut by 5 bases and J by 6 bases, with 20 bases left in between. The CDR3 DNA reads TGTGCCAGCAGCCCAGCCCCGGGACATTCAGGTCAGCCCCAGCATTTT. As protein: CASSPAPGHSGQPQHF.